The 9 T cell receptor beta chains reported below all come from one sample, sequenced in a study of T cells expressing NK-cell markers. TCRdb reprocessed the 5' RACE reads and keeps a single row for each CDR3 protein, giving no DNA. Its listing shows about 540,000 distinct CDR3 sequences. The material sequenced was blood T cells: a sorted CD56 or NKG2C T cell subset, CD4+ or CD8+ T cells, or bulk PBMC T cells (not recorded which). Source of these receptors: a man between 18 and 29 years old in good health.

CDR3 amino acids: CASSQDHRTYTDTQYF. V gene TRBV4-2 combines with J gene TRBJ2-3. The V gene's germline CDR1 is LGHNA and CDR2 YNFKEQ. The CDR3 sequence is 16 residues long.

This chain joins TRBV7-9 and TRBJ2-1; TCRdb's D call of TRBD2 is untestable without DNA. The CDR3 has 15 residues. Germline V gene data show CDR1 as SEHNR and CDR2 as FQNEAQ (reference sequence). CDR3 in amino acids: CASSLRSGRADEQFF. Full variable domain (outside the CDR3, taken from reference TRBV7-9 and TRBJ2-1): DTGVSQNPRHKITKRGQNVTFRCDPISEHNRLYWYRQTLGQGPEFLTYFQNEAQLEKSRLLSDRFSAERPKGSFSTLEIQRTEQGDSAMYLCASSLRSGRADEQFFGPGTRLTVL.

The J gene is TRBJ2-3, the V gene TRBV20-1; the D gene TCRdb calls, TRBD1, cannot be checked with no DNA. Germline assignment: CDR1 DFQATT and CDR2 SNEGSKA (reference sequence). CDR3 length: 14 amino acids. The CDR3 is CSGTERTRGDTQYF.

The V call is TRBV10-3, the J call TRBJ2-1; TCRdb's assignment of TRBD1 cannot be checked, as there is no DNA. Germline V lookup: CDR1 ENHRY, CDR2 SYGVKD. The length of the CDR3 is 13 residues. The CDR3 spells CAMGQGQSNEQFF.

The V and J genes are TRBV12-3 or TRBV12-4 and TRBJ2-5; the TCRdb call, TRBD2, lacks DNA for checking. The CDR3 is 16 amino acids. CDR3 region: CASSLRSSGGEETQYF.

V and J are TRBV7-2 and TRBJ1-1; TCRdb calls TRBD1, which cannot be checked without DNA. CDR3 length equals 16 residues. CDR1 is SGHTA and CDR2 is FQGNSA in the germline V gene. CDR3 loop: CASSLTGRLRGPEAFF.

The rearrangement uses TRBV4-3 and TRBJ2-7. The CDR3 totals 13 residues. Germline V lookup: CDR1 LGHNA, CDR2 YSLEER. The CDR3 region is CASSQVGSYEQYF.

The chain employs TRBV20-1 and TRBJ2-7; no DNA is available, so the TRBD1 call from TCRdb remains unchecked. The CDR3 extends over 15 amino acids. Germline CDR1 and CDR2: DFQATT and SNEGSKA (reference sequence). CDR3 sequence reads: CSARNRQTGIKEQYF.

The gene calls are TRBV15 and TRBJ2-3; TCRdb's assignment of TRBD1 cannot be checked, as there is no DNA. Germline CDR1 is LNHNV and CDR2 is YYDKDF (reference sequence). CDR3 length equals 15 residues. CDR3 region: CATSRDRGPGDTQYF.